What follows is one T cell receptor beta chain and its context. After removal of 2 bases from V and 6 bases from J, the junction contained 9 bases not matched to a gene. Germline CDR1 is SGHRS and CDR2 is YFSETQ. This CDR3 is built from 18 residues. These data come from a study of blood T cell repertoires in COVID-19. TCRdb's table, derived via immunoSEQ multiplex PCR, lists solely in-frame clones and lacks some. This table has 100,000 to 150,000 clones, approximately 84% appearing once. The V gene is TRBV5-1, the J gene TRBJ2-2; 14 bases line up with TRBD2. The sequencing input was peripheral blood. The TCR originated in a woman of 80 years or more with acute or convalescent COVID-19. The CDR3 protein is CASSFRTGTSGSAGELFF. For the CDR3, the DNA is TGCGCCAGCAGCTTTAGAACCGGGACTAGCGGGAGTGCCGGGGAGCTGTTTTTT.